The following is a T cell receptor (beta chain) sequence with its context. Its specificity is not known. This specimen belongs to a study of radiotherapy plus CTLA-4 blockade in lung cancer. In the study overall: Around 18% of enrolled patients responded objectively, and approximately 30% had disease control.

CDR1 is SGHKS and CDR2 is YYEKEE in the germline V gene (reference sequence). V was pared by 2 bases and J by 4 bases, with 4 bases of the junction left unmatched. There are 16 residues in the CDR3. Focal radiation plus CTLA-4 blockade with ipilimumab was given to patients with chemo-refractory metastatic non-small-cell lung cancer. Study observations and caveats: According to reports, early shifts in blood T cell clones, alongside interferon-beta, forecast response most accurately. Expansion of tumor-derived TCR clones was observed in blood after radiotherapy plus ipilimumab.

Clones were sequenced by immunoSEQ multiplex PCR, and TCRdb holds only the in-frame ones, with some missing. The sample contains 55,000 to 75,000 clones, 70% to 80% of which appear only once. Source: peripheral blood, taken from a patient treated with radiotherapy plus ipilimumab. This chain links TRBV5-5 with TRBJ1-3, with TRBD1 matching over 12 bases. This clonotype was sampled from a human donor with non-small cell lung cancer whose response to radiotherapy plus ipilimumab could not be evaluated. Some clones in this sample may be carry-over from other donors' samples. The CDR3 region has the DNA TGTGCCAGCAGCTTCTCAGGGACAGGGGGCGGAAACACCATATATTTT. Its translation: CASSFSGTGGGNTIYF.